Below, 6 T cell receptor beta chains from the same sample are listed, as sequenced in a study of T cells and copy number aberrations in small-cell lung cancer. Libraries were prepared by immunoSEQ multiplex PCR; TCRdb keeps only in-frame clonotypes and omits some of them. The sample lists about 6,600 clones, approximately 79% occurring once. The material sequenced was normal tissue next to the tumor. These receptors all stem from a woman aged 70-85 years with small cell lung cancer. Some clones in this sample may be carry-over from other donors' samples.

This clone was seen just once. This sequence joins TRBV6-6 and TRBJ1-3; D may be TRBD1 (5 bases). Trimming removed 6 bases at V and 0 bases at J, with 6 bases between. Germline loops: CDR1 MNHNY, CDR2 SVGAGI (reference sequence). The CDR3 length is 13 residues. CDR3 DNA sequence: TGTGCCAGCAGCGACAGCTCTGGAAACACCATATATTTT. Translating it yields CASSDSSGNTIYF.

The genes are TRBV4-2 and TRBJ2-6, with D perhaps TRBD1 (6 bases). The germline V and J ends were trimmed by 1 base and 1 base, with 17 bases remaining between them. There are 19 residues in the CDR3. In germline, CDR1 is LGHNA, CDR2 YNFKEQ. CDR3 loop: CASSQGGLQGLSGANVLTF. The DNA of the CDR3 is TGTGCCAGCAGCCAAGGGGGCCTCCAGGGGCTTTCTGGGGCCAACGTCCTGACTTTC.

This clone was recorded a few times. The V call is TRBV10-2, the J call TRBJ1-5; D remains unclear. Trimming cost V 0 bases and J 2 bases, with 8 bases left between them. Germline V lookup: CDR1 WSHSY, CDR2 SAAADI. This CDR3 has 15 residues. The CDR3 loop is CASSESGHRNQPQHF. CDR3 bases: TGCGCCAGCAGTGAGTCAGGTCACCGCAATCAGCCCCAGCATTTT.

The CDR3 loop reads CASSSQGDNEQFF. For the CDR3, the DNA is TGTGCCAGCAGCTCACAGGGGGACAATGAGCAGTTCTTC. The rearrangement joins TRBV7-6 to TRBJ2-1, with TRBD1 identical over 8 bases. The CDR3 spans 13 residues. Losses at the gene ends were 4 bases for V and 5 bases for J; bases not matched to a gene: 1. Germline V lookup: CDR1 SGHVS, CDR2 FNYEAQ.

V is TRBV9 and J is TRBJ1-1, with a weak D call TRBD1 (6 bases). The CDR3 is 15 residues long. V was trimmed by 3 bases and J by 0 bases, leaving 12 bases between them. Germline V lookup: CDR1 SGDLS, CDR2 YYNGEE. The CDR3 sequence is CASSGGGQLNTEAFF. The DNA for the CDR3 is TGTGCCAGCAGCGGGGGGGGGCAACTGAACACTGAAGCTTTCTTT.

This clone was found a few times. This chain links TRBV30 with TRBJ1-2; 8 positions agree with TRBD1. J was trimmed by 6 bases and V by 4 bases; bases with no gene match: 7. Germline CDR1 is GTSNPN and CDR2 is SVGIG (reference sequence). This CDR3 region has 13 residues. The CDR3 region is CAWNRQGLDGYTF. The DNA for the CDR3 is TGTGCCTGGAATCGACAGGGGCTGGATGGCTACACCTTC.